The 7 T cell receptor beta chains reported below all come from one sample, sequenced in a study of blood T cell repertoires in COVID-19. TCRdb keeps only in-frame clones here, not all; method: immunoSEQ multiplex PCR. The profile shows approximately 300,000 clones, around 90% of them singletons. The sample taken for sequencing was peripheral blood. All receptors derive from a woman between 40 and 50 years old with COVID-19, enrolled during active disease.

The gene calls are TRBV12-5 and TRBJ2-5; 9 bases fit TRBD1. CDR1 and CDR2 (germline): LGHNT, FRNRAP. Trimming took 7 bases from V and 0 from J; bases not matched to a gene: 9. This CDR3 has 16 residues. The CDR3: CASAKLGQGNQETQYF. DNA of the CDR3: TGTGCTAGTGCCAAACTGGGACAGGGCAACCAAGAGACCCAGTACTTC.

The chain couples TRBV6-6 to TRBJ2-3; 7 nucleotides align to TRBD1. V lost 5 bases, J lost 2 bases, and 7 bases stayed unmatched. The CDR3 contains 15 residues. Looked up from germline, CDR1 is MNHNY and CDR2 is SVGAGI (reference sequence). CDR3 in amino acids: CASSTGVRFTDTQYF. CDR3 sequence (DNA): TGTGCCAGCAGTACAGGGGTCAGATTCACAGATACGCAGTATTTT.

The V call is TRBV11-2, the J call TRBJ2-3, with 10 positions matching TRBD1. The CDR3 runs to 18 residues. V gave up 5 bases and J gave up 4 bases; unmatched junction bases: 15. Per germline, CDR1 SGHAT and CDR2 FQNNGV. This CDR3 reads CASSPTWGQGSEADTQYF. In nucleotides, the CDR3 is TGTGCCAGCAGCCCTACCTGGGGACAGGGGAGTGAGGCAGATACGCAGTATTTT.

The gene calls are TRBV2 and TRBJ2-5; 8 nucleotides agree with TRBD1. V was pared by 6 bases and J by 4 bases, with 4 bases of the junction left unmatched. Germline V gene lookup returns CDR1 SNHLY and CDR2 FYNNEI. The CDR3 loop spans 13 amino acids. The CDR3 nucleotides are TGTGCCAGCAGCGCCGGACAGGGAGAGACCCAGTACTTC. This gives the protein CASSAGQGETQYF.

The chain links TRBV5-1 to TRBJ1-4, with 10 bases fitting TRBD1. The germline V gene encodes CDR1 SGHRS and CDR2 YFSETQ. The CDR3 length is 14 residues. V dropped 5 bases and J dropped 8; count of bases not matched to a gene: 6. CDR3 in DNA: TGCGCCAGCAGGGCCGGGACAGGGGAGGAAAAACTGTTTTTT. The encoded protein is CASRAGTGEEKLFF.

This chain uses TRBV28 with TRBJ1-1, with D perhaps matching TRBD1 (6 bases). The germline V gene encodes CDR1 MDHEN and CDR2 SYDVKM. The CDR3 is 15 residues long. V lost 5 bases and J 1 base, leaving 14 bases between the germline ends. The CDR3 DNA is TGTGCCAGCAGTCCTCAGGGGCCTTCGAACACTGAAGCTTTCTTT. It codes for CASSPQGPSNTEAFF.

This clone showed up just a few times. The gene calls are TRBV18 and TRBJ1-1; D possibly corresponds to TRBD1 (6 bases). Germline V lookup: CDR1 KGHSH, CDR2 LQKENI. The CDR3 covers 15 residues. The ends were cut back, 4 bases at V and 1 base at J, with 13 bases in the middle. CDR3 protein: CASSQEQGKNTEAFF. In DNA form, the CDR3 reads TGTGCCAGCTCACAAGAACAGGGTAAGAACACTGAAGCTTTCTTT.